A selection of T cell receptor beta chains follows, all from one sample in a study of T cell changes during pregnancy in multiple sclerosis. Assay: immunoSEQ multiplex PCR; the TCRdb copy retains only in-frame clones and omits some. The repertoire consists of 70,000 or so clones, with 85% to 95% occurring once and the leading ten covering under 0.3%. Sequenced material: CD4+ T cells from peripheral blood mononuclear cells, taken after pregnancy. Every receptor here comes from a female donor with multiple sclerosis, enrolled in a pregnancy study. Each CDR3 is given with its conserved first and last residue. The D gene is left open where the match is weak. Expanded clones get a size class; other rows say once, few or many, or leave the size out.

d_call j_call v_call cdr3_length clone_size cdr3_aa cdr3_nt
- TRBJ2-2 TRBV27 14 - CASSLGAGPGELFF TGTGCCAGCAGTTTAGGGGCAGGGCCCGGGGAGCTGTTTTTT
- TRBJ2-7 TRBV30 14 - CAWSVPFSTSEQYF TGTGCCTGGAGTGTACCCTTTTCGACATCCGAGCAGTACTTC
- TRBJ1-1 TRBV19 15 - CASTTGTQTNTEAFF TGTGCCAGTACCACCGGGACACAGACTAACACTGAAGCTTTCTTT
- TRBJ2-1 TRBV28 14 - CASSFGGAYNEQFF TGTGCCAGCAGTTTCGGGGGAGCCTACAATGAGCAGTTCTTC
TRBD1 TRBJ2-2 TRBV28 17 - CASSPRFGTGSSGELFF TGTGCCAGCAGTCCGCGGTTCGGGACAGGGAGTTCCGGGGAGCTGTTTTTT
TRBD1 TRBJ2-5 TRBV28 14 - CASTPGGWGETQYF TGTGCCAGCACCCCAGGGGGCTGGGGGGAGACCCAGTACTTC
TRBD1 TRBJ2-2 TRBV2 16 once CASSTGTGVVTGELFF TGTGCCAGCAGTACCGGGACAGGGGTTGTAACCGGGGAGCTGTTTTTT
- TRBJ2-2 TRBV18 15 - CASSPGGANTGELFF TGTGCCAGCTCACCAGGCGGAGCGAACACCGGGGAGCTGTTTTTT
- TRBJ2-6 TRBV18 16 - CASSLQGGDGANVLTF TGTGCCAGCTCACTCCAGGGGGGCGATGGGGCCAACGTCCTGACTTTC
TRBD1 TRBJ1-2 TRBV7-2 16 - CASSLAGTGENYGYTF TGTGCCAGCAGCTTAGCGGGGACAGGAGAGAACTATGGCTACACCTTC
- TRBJ1-2 TRBV11-2 13 few CASSFQGGYGYTF TGTGCCAGCAGCTTCCAGGGAGGTTATGGCTACACCTTC
- TRBJ1-2 TRBV10-3 16 - CAISEGGSGLNYGYTF TGTGCCATCAGTGAAGGTGGGAGCGGGCTAAACTATGGCTACACCTTC
TRBD1 TRBJ2-7 TRBV29-1 13 - CSVSDRVTYEQYF TGCAGCGTTTCTGACAGGGTCACCTACGAGCAGTACTTC
TRBD1 TRBJ1-5 TRBV4-1 15 few CASSPWTGSNQPQHF TGCGCCAGCAGCCCCTGGACAGGCTCCAATCAGCCCCAGCATTTT
- TRBJ1-2 TRBV7-3 13 - CASARGPSDGYTF TGTGCCAGCGCCAGAGGGCCCTCCGATGGCTACACCTTC
- TRBJ2-1 TRBV2 12 - CASTGGYNEQFF TGTGCCAGCACAGGGGGGTACAATGAGCAGTTCTTC
TRBD1 TRBJ1-6 TRBV6-1 16 - CASSEARDSYNSPLHF TGTGCCAGCAGTGAAGCGCGGGACAGCTATAATTCACCCCTCCACTTT